This passage covers 11 T cell receptor beta chains from one sample sequenced in a study of cytomegalovirus exposure and HLA in healthy donors. Both 60 Vbeta primers and 13 Jbeta primers went into the PCR. TCRdb's table, derived via immunoSEQ multiplex PCR, lists solely in-frame clones and lacks some. The sample carries roughly 100,000 clones, around 80% recorded once. Sequenced: PBMCs. These receptors came from a woman aged 18-30 years in good health and CMV-seropositive.

The gene calls are TRBV2 and TRBJ1-2; D gene uncertain. The CDR3 is 12 amino acids. Trimming left V 5 bases short and J 8 bases short, with 12 bases between. Looked up from germline, CDR1 is SNHLY and CDR2 is FYNNEI. Here the CDR3 DNA reads TGTGCCAGCAGTAGCTGGGTCGGGGGCTACACCTTC. This codes for CASSSWVGGYTF.

The chain uses TRBV15 and TRBJ2-7; D call uncertain. Between the trimmed V and J ends, which lost 0 bases and 6 bases, there was a span of 6 bases. CDR1 is LNHNV and CDR2 is YYDKDF in the germline V gene (reference sequence). CDR3 size: 12 residues. The CDR3 bases are TGTGCCACCAGCAGAGACGGAGTCGAGCAGTACTTC. Amino acid sequence: CATSRDGVEQYF.

The rearrangement joins TRBV7-9 to TRBJ2-1, with D tentatively TRBD2 (5 bases). The CDR3 covers 11 residues. Germline CDR1 and CDR2: SEHNR and FQNEAQ (reference sequence). V was cut by 8 bases and J by 8 bases, with 10 bases left in between. CDR3 residues: CASEGWDEQFF. DNA of the CDR3: TGTGCCAGCGAGGGATGGGATGAGCAGTTCTTC.

The gene calls are TRBV6-4 and TRBJ2-3; 7 positions match TRBD2. This CDR3 is built from 14 residues. J was trimmed by 4 bases and V by 2 bases; bases with no gene match: 3. Germline lookup yields CDR1 MRHNA and CDR2 SNTAGT. Here the CDR3 DNA reads TGTGCCAGCAGTGACGGGGCGGGAGCAGATACGCAGTATTTT. Translation: CASSDGAGADTQYF.

This clone was counted between two and nine times. The rearrangement links TRBV28 to TRBJ2-1; possibly TRBD2 for D (6 bases). The germline CDR1 and CDR2 sequences are MDHEN and SYDVKM. The CDR3 is made up of 15 amino acids. Trimming removed 3 bases from V and 0 bases from J, with 9 bases in between. The CDR3 region is CASSLGTSSYNEQFF. In DNA form, the CDR3 reads TGTGCCAGCAGTTTGGGGACTTCCTCCTACAATGAGCAGTTCTTC.

V and J are TRBV2 and TRBJ2-3, with 12 positions matching TRBD2. Looked up from germline, CDR1 is SNHLY and CDR2 is FYNNEI. J gave up 6 bases and V 5 bases, and 6 bases lay outside the gene matches. The CDR3 is made up of 15 amino acids. The CDR3: CASSQQGTSGDTQYF. The DNA of the CDR3 is TGTGCCAGCAGTCAACAAGGGACTAGCGGGGATACGCAGTATTTT.

The rearrangement joins TRBV4-1 to TRBJ1-1; tentatively, D is TRBD1 (5 bases). The germline V gene has CDR1 MGHRA and CDR2 YSYEKL. V was trimmed by 1 base and J by 7 bases, leaving 13 bases between them. The CDR3 length is 14 residues. DNA of the CDR3: TGCGCCAGCAGCCAAGCTGGTCAGGGAAGTGAAGCTTTCTTT. Protein product: CASSQAGQGSEAFF.

The chain combines TRBV5-6 with TRBJ1-5, with 8 bases lining up with TRBD1. This CDR3 is 14 amino acids long. V shed 4 bases, J shed 2 bases, and the junction held 2 bases outside the gene matches. Germline V gene sequence: CDR1 SGHDT, CDR2 YYEEEE. The CDR3 region is CASSQGQGNQPQHF. The DNA for the CDR3 is TGTGCCAGCAGCCAGGGACAGGGCAATCAGCCCCAGCATTTT. Variable domain in full (rest from reference TRBV5-6 and TRBJ1-5): DAGVTQSPTHLIKTRGQQVTLRCSPKSGHDTVSWYQQALGQGPQFIFQYYEEEERQRGNFPDRFSGHQFPNYSSELNVNALLLGDSALYLCASSQGQGNQPQHFGDGTRLSIL.

The V call is TRBV2, the J call TRBJ2-4; 11 nucleotides match TRBD1. The CDR3 has 15 residues. The germline CDR1 and CDR2 sequences are SNHLY and FYNNEI. V lost 8 bases and J lost 1; bases outside the gene matches: 4. CDR3 amino acids: CASEDRGRAKNIQYF. The CDR3 nucleotides are TGTGCCAGCGAGGACAGGGGGCGTGCCAAAAACATTCAGTACTTC.

The chain employs TRBV30 and TRBJ1-4, with 8 bases that match TRBD1. The CDR3 is 15 amino acids. After removal of 5 bases from V and 4 bases from J, the junction contained 9 bases not matched to a gene. Per the germline V gene, CDR1 is GTSNPN and CDR2 is SVGIG (reference sequence). CDR3 DNA sequence: TGTGCCTGGGATCGAGGGGGACAGGTTAATGAAAAACTGTTTTTT. This encodes CAWDRGGQVNEKLFF.

This clone was seen just once. The chain's CDR3 is CASSVAGSENNEQFF. In DNA form, the CDR3 reads TGTGCCAGCAGCGTAGCCGGGAGTGAAAACAATGAGCAGTTCTTC. The chain uses TRBV9 and TRBJ2-1; D may be TRBD2 (6 bases). The CDR3 is made up of 15 amino acids. CDR1 is SGDLS and CDR2 is YYNGEE in the germline V gene. Deletions cut 0 bases from V and 5 bases from J, with 12 bases between.